This TCR beta chain stems from a study of beta chain features in type 1 diabetes. Study findings and constraints: People with Type 1 diabetes carried modestly yet significantly shorter TCRB CDR3s in all four CD4+ subsets. Compared with healthy donors, patients appeared to share more similar naive, central memory and regulatory TCRB repertoires. HLA effects on TCRB rearrangement stayed unresolved here. A possible short-template PCR bias applies equally to patients and controls.

Expressed TCRB transcripts were sequenced because the isolated RNA had all been reverse transcribed beforehand. Clones were sequenced by immunoSEQ multiplex PCR, and TCRdb holds only the in-frame ones, with some missing. The sample has roughly 260,000 clones; over 20% are singletons. For this clone: Its antigen is not known.

This clonotype originated in a woman aged 40 to 50 with type 1 diabetes. Sequenced: naive CD4+ T cells from blood.

In DNA form, the CDR3 reads TGCGCCAGCAGCCAACATCCCGGGACTAACAACAATGAGCAGTTCTTC. Encoded protein: CASSQHPGTNNNEQFF. The V gene is TRBV4-3, the J gene TRBJ2-1; 7 nucleotides agree with TRBD2. This CDR3 spans 16 amino acids. After removal of 2 bases from V and 5 bases from J, the junction contained 9 bases not matched to a gene. CDR1 LGHNA and CDR2 YSLEER come from the germline V gene.